The source of this T cell receptor beta chain is a study of PD-1 blockade in classical Hodgkin lymphoma. Study-level information: Administration of nivolumab to patients was at 3 mg/kg intravenously every 2 weeks. Findings of the study overall: Before treatment, complete responders showed about the same diversity as newly diagnosed patients.

The CDR3 totals 10 residues. Per the germline V gene, CDR1 is SQVTM and CDR2 is ANQGSEA. The V gene lost 6 bases and the J gene lost 6 bases, with 7 bases spanning the gap. Note on this clone: Its antigen is still unknown.

Using immunoSEQ multiplex PCR, the repertoire was profiled, and TCRdb retains in-frame clones only, with some absent. The sample includes some 60,000 clones, roughly nine tenths seen only once; the top ten take roughly a tenth. Each patient's relapse followed autologous stem cell transplantation, and brentuximab vedotin exposure varied. Responses achieved at best were complete response, partial response or progressive disease. The chain uses TRBV29-1 and TRBJ2-3, with no clear D. The source is a human donor with classical Hodgkin lymphoma. This material consisted of peripheral blood mononuclear cells (PBMCs), taken at baseline. The CDR3 DNA reads TGCAGCGTCTACTTGGATACGCAGTATTTT. This sequence encodes CSVYLDTQYF.